This T cell receptor beta chain was identified in a study of blood T cells in healthy people across ages. CDR3 length equals 16 residues. V lost 2 bases, J lost 3 bases, and 14 bases lay in between. Germline V gives CDR1 SGDLS, CDR2 YYNGEE. The second PCR ran roughly 6 to 11 cycles with a sample-barcoded 5' primer and J-beta primers. All cDNA molecules were each tagged by a template-switch adaptor with 12 random nucleotides. TCRdb recomputed calls from the 5' RACE reads with MiXCR, one row per CDR3 protein. The sample consists of over 950,000 distinct CDR3 sequences, roughly half of them appearing once.

This receptor was taken from a woman aged 55-69 years in good health. The sample consisted of blood. This chain uses TRBV9 with TRBJ2-2, with a weak D call TRBD2 (6 bases). The CDR3 loop is CASSVLTSSDTGELFF. DNA of the CDR3: TGTGCCAGCAGCGTCCTCACTAGCAGCGACACCGGGGAGCTGTTTTTT.